This T cell receptor beta chain was recovered during a study of metastatic and nonmetastatic thyroid tumors. Overall study: Repertoire comparison spanned blood and tumor or nodule tissue of malignant and benign thyroid patients. Findings of the study overall: Versus benign nodules, malignant thyroid tumors reportedly had significantly higher TCR beta diversity, in blood and tumor.

The CDR3 is made up of 16 amino acids. From germline, CDR1 is MDHEN and CDR2 SYDVKM. Until they underwent thyroid surgery, no patient had received any treatment. This clone was found a few times. Its antigen is as yet unknown. The junction differs from germline at one of its ends, possibly a read error. MiXCR was used by TCRdb to re-call the PCR reads. The sample consists of about 53,000 clones, around 20% of them appearing once. This TCR was sampled from a female donor with papillary thyroid cancer or a benign thyroid nodule (not recorded which). Some clones in this sample may be carry-over from other donors' samples. The chain links TRBV28 to TRBJ1-1; perhaps TRBD1 as D (6 bases). Specimen: blood. DNA for the CDR3: TGTTCCAGCAGTGTTCTATCGACGGGGGCACGAACTGAAGCTTTCTTT. Its translation is CSSSVLSTGARTEAFF. Full variable domain (missing parts from reference TRBV28 and TRBJ1-1): DVKVTQSSRYLVKRTGEKVFLECVQDMDHENMFWYRQDPGLGLRLIYFSYDVKMKEKGDIPEGYSVSREKKERFSLILESASTNQTSMYLCSSSVLSTGARTEAFFGQGTRLTVV.